These 21 T cell receptor beta chains share one sample of origin, sequenced in a study of shared clonotypes between healthy human individuals. The assay was immunoSEQ multiplex PCR, and TCRdb's table has in-frame clones only and misses some. The data show nearly 1,000,000 clones, 76% seen once. Sequencing input: memory CD4+ T cells sorted from blood. Indicated subset: CD45RA-negative fraction. The receptors originated from a man between 18 and 29 years old in good health.

In its sample, this clone was seen once. The CDR3 sequence is CASSLVPMTSESRTDTQYF. The CDR3 DNA sequence: TGTGCCAGCAGCTTAGTCCCTATGACTAGCGAGAGTCGCACAGATACGCAGTATTTT. The chain links TRBV11-2 to TRBJ2-3; 8 nucleotides align to TRBD2. V lost 1 base, J lost 1 base, and 13 bases stayed unmatched. Germline V gives CDR1 SGHAT, CDR2 FQNNGV. The CDR3 extends over 19 amino acids.

V usage is TRBV6-5 and J usage is TRBJ1-2; D remains unclear. Trimming took off 8 bases at V and 10 bases at J, with 20 bases between the two ends. The germline V gene encodes CDR1 MNHEY and CDR2 SVGAGI. The CDR3 contains 13 residues. CDR3 sequence: CASGFLGRPNYTF. The CDR3 DNA is TGTGCCAGCGGTTTCCTAGGACGTCCTAACTACACCTTC.

This clone was observed many times. The CDR3, as DNA: TGTGCCAGCAGCCCGATGACGGGGACTGAAGCTTTCTTT. This gives the protein CASSPMTGTEAFF. The genes are TRBV9 and TRBJ1-1; D is undetermined. V lost 4 bases, J lost 5 bases, and 12 bases lay in between. The V gene's germline CDR1 is SGDLS and CDR2 YYNGEE. CDR3 length: 13 amino acids.

Comment on this clone: The junction does not match germline at one end; this may be a read error. The rearrangement uses TRBV5-1 and TRBJ2-3; D is unresolved. The CDR3 totals 14 residues. Per germline, CDR1 SGHRS and CDR2 YFSETQ. The CDR3 loop reads CASSLGTGLDTQYF. In nucleotides, the CDR3 is TGCGCCAGCAGTTTGGGAACCGGCTTGGATACGCAGTATTTT.

V gene TRBV19 combines with J gene TRBJ2-2, with a weak D call TRBD2 (6 bases). The CDR3 contains 14 residues. Trimming cost V 6 bases and J 2 bases, with 10 bases left between them. CDR1 and CDR2 (germline): LNHDA, SQIVND (reference sequence). CDR3 sequence (DNA): TGTGCCAGTAGCGCTAGCGCTAACACCGGGGAGCTGTTTTTT. Translating it yields CASSASANTGELFF.

The chain couples TRBV6-5 to TRBJ2-7, with a possible D match to TRBD1 (6 bases). This CDR3 region has 13 residues. Germline V gene lookup returns CDR1 MNHEY and CDR2 SVGAGI. V was shortened by 2 bases and J by 5 bases, with 10 bases between the two germline ends. The CDR3 DNA follows: TGTGCCAGCAGTTACCAGGGGAAGGACGAGCAGTACTTC. It translates to CASSYQGKDEQYF.

Only one count was recorded for this clone. The CDR3 DNA reads as TGTGCCTGGAGCCAATGGACAGGGGTTAATGGCTACACCTTC. Protein product: CAWSQWTGVNGYTF. The chain employs TRBV30 and TRBJ1-2, with TRBD1 matching over 9 bases. CDR1 and CDR2 from the germline V gene are GTSNPN and SVGIG (reference sequence). The J segment lost 6 bases and the V segment lost 3 bases, leaving 8 bases of the junction unmatched. This CDR3 contains 14 residues.

The CDR3 sequence is CASSLYSFDQPQHF. The CDR3, as DNA: TGTGCCAGCAGTTTATACTCTTTTGACCAGCCCCAGCATTTT. This chain joins TRBV27 and TRBJ1-5; no clear D. Germline V gives CDR1 MNHEY, CDR2 SMNVEV (reference sequence). This CDR3 has 14 residues. The germline V and J ends were trimmed by 1 base and 7 bases, with 11 bases remaining between them.

The chain has TRBV5-4 and TRBJ2-1, with 7 bases identical to TRBD2. The germline V gene has CDR1 SGHNT and CDR2 YYREEE (reference sequence). The CDR3 consists of 16 residues. V trimming: 0 bases; J trimming: 3 bases; junction bases outside the gene matches: 6. CDR3 DNA: TGTGCCAGCAGCTTGGGTGGTAGCGGGTTCTACAATGAGCAGTTCTTC. Protein product: CASSLGGSGFYNEQFF.

J is TRBJ2-4 and V is TRBV6-1; 16 positions match TRBD2. There are 17 residues in the CDR3. Germline V gene data show CDR1 as MNHNS and CDR2 as SASEGT. The ends lost 4 bases at V and 7 bases at J; junction bases unmatched: 7. The CDR3 sequence: CASSAGTSGRARNIQYF. The CDR3 DNA reads TGTGCCAGCAGTGCCGGGACTAGCGGGAGGGCCAGGAACATTCAGTACTTC.

The V and J genes are TRBV6-5 and TRBJ2-3, with unresolved D. The CDR3 length is 11 residues. With 6 bases removed from V and 4 bases from J, the gap between germline ends came to 5 bases. Looked up from germline, CDR1 is MNHEY and CDR2 is SVGAGI. The CDR3 loop reads CASSSADTQYF. Written as DNA, the CDR3 is TGTGCCAGCAGCTCTGCAGATACGCAGTATTTT.

Of note for this clone: Other DNA sequences within the sample encode an identical CDR3. The gene calls are TRBV7-2 and TRBJ2-1; 10 nucleotides align to TRBD1. The CDR3 contains 15 residues. V trimming: 4 bases; J trimming: 4 bases; junction bases outside the gene matches: 4. From germline, CDR1 is SGHTA and CDR2 FQGNSA. CDR3 region: CASSSGQGGYNEQFF. As DNA, the CDR3 is TGTGCCAGCAGCTCCGGACAGGGGGGATACAATGAGCAGTTCTTC.

CDR3 in DNA: TGTGCCAGCAGTCCGGACAGCCTTCAGGGCTACACCTTC. This encodes CASSPDSLQGYTF. This chain links TRBV2 with TRBJ1-2; TRBD1 might be the D (6 bases). Germline V lookup: CDR1 SNHLY, CDR2 FYNNEI. The CDR3 spans 13 residues. V lost 5 bases and J lost 8, with 15 bases in between.

This rearrangement joins TRBV5-5 to TRBJ1-2; TRBD1 is a possible D gene (6 bases). The germline gives CDR1 SGHKS, CDR2 YYEKEE (reference sequence). Trimming cost V 6 bases and J 2 bases, with 14 bases left between them. The CDR3 has 14 residues. CDR3 bases: TGTGCCAGCAAGGAGTCTCAGGGGAACTATGGCTACACCTTC. This sequence encodes CASKESQGNYGYTF.

The genes are TRBV7-2 and TRBJ1-1; possibly TRBD1 for D (6 bases). Germline CDR1 and CDR2: SGHTA and FQGNSA. The CDR3 covers 13 residues. V was shortened by 5 bases and J by 7 bases, with 14 bases between the two germline ends. The CDR3 DNA reads TGTGCCAGCAGCCGTAGGACAGTCAGTGAAGCTTTCTTT. Its protein is CASSRRTVSEAFF.

This clone occurred a few times. The chain couples TRBV27 to TRBJ1-6; D is undetermined. The CDR3 contains 16 residues. The V gene lost 2 bases and the J gene lost 6 bases, with 14 bases spanning the gap. Per germline, CDR1 MNHEY and CDR2 SMNVEV (reference sequence). The DNA for the CDR3 is TGTGCCAGCAGTTTAAGCGTGGTAACGGGTAATTCACCCCTCCACTTT. Protein sequence: CASSLSVVTGNSPLHF.

Comments on this clone: The identical CDR3 is also encoded by other nucleotide sequences in the sample. V and J are TRBV7-2 and TRBJ1-6; tentative D call: TRBD1 (6 bases). Germline lookup yields CDR1 SGHTA and CDR2 FQGNSA. Trimming removed 5 bases at V and 6 bases at J, with 11 bases between. CDR3 length equals 14 residues. CDR3 sequence reads: CASSLLQGNSPLHF. CDR3 nucleotides: TGTGCCAGCAGCCTACTACAGGGTAATTCACCCCTCCACTTT.

The V call is TRBV30, the J call TRBJ1-5; D is undetermined. V shed 5 bases and J shed 0 bases, with 8 bases lying between them. CDR1 is GTSNPN and CDR2 is SVGIG in the germline V gene (reference sequence). CDR3 length: 13 residues. CDR3 DNA: TGTGCCTGGGGACGAGGTAGCAATCAGCCCCAGCATTTT. It yields the protein CAWGRGSNQPQHF.

Here the CDR3 reads CASGGTGAAYGYTF. For the CDR3, the DNA is TGTGCCAGCGGGGGGACAGGGGCCGCGTATGGCTACACCTTC. The chain combines TRBV6-1 with TRBJ1-2, with 10 bases that match TRBD1. V shed 8 bases, J shed 5 bases, and the junction held 8 bases outside the gene matches. CDR3 length equals 14 residues. The germline V gene has CDR1 MNHNS and CDR2 SASEGT.

The gene calls are TRBV18 and TRBJ2-3; 7 nucleotides line up with TRBD1. V shed 5 bases, J shed 2 bases, and the junction held 4 bases outside the gene matches. CDR3 length: 14 amino acids. Looked up from germline, CDR1 is KGHSH and CDR2 is LQKENI. CDR3: CASSSQGDTDTQYF. The DNA of the CDR3 is TGTGCCAGCTCATCCCAGGGGGACACAGATACGCAGTATTTT.

This rearrangement joins TRBV18 to TRBJ1-1; no reliable D call. CDR1 is KGHSH, CDR2 LQKENI, per germline. V was cut by 0 bases and J by 7 bases, with 9 bases left in between. The CDR3 extends over 13 amino acids. DNA for the CDR3: TGTGCCAGCTCACCACCAGGACCTTTTGAAGCTTTCTTT. Translating it yields CASSPPGPFEAFF.